Sequencing of this TCR beta chain was carried out in a study of CD8+CD57+ T cells in acquired aplastic anemia. Background on the study: The sorted CD4+ and CD8+ cells yielded an average approximately 3.2 ug of DNA.

The CDR3 totals 15 residues. Germline V gene sequence: CDR1 SEHNR, CDR2 FQNEAQ (reference sequence). The V and J ends lost 1 base and 10 bases respectively, with 19 bases between them. A note on this clonotype: What it binds is unknown.

TCR beta VDJ and CDR3 were profiled, and genomic DNA was the template. TCRdb fed the reads into MiXCR, producing one record per CDR3 protein. The sample shows approximately 250,000 distinct CDR3 sequences, 65% to 90% of them seen only once. All sequencing subjects had displayed CD8+CD57+ cell expansion on flow cytometry. General study points: Patients and controls shared over 25 CD8+ CDR3 sequences.

The chain couples TRBV7-9 to TRBJ1-1, with D possibly matching TRBD1 (5 bases). Sequenced input: sorted CD4+, CD8+, or CD8+CD57+ T cells (not recorded which) from PBMCs. This clonotype originated in a human donor with aplastic anemia. CDR3 nucleotide sequence: TGTGCCAGCAGCTTAGATCTGACAGTGAGCTCTGCAGCTTTCTTT. The encoded protein is CASSLDLTVSSAAFF.